A selection of T cell receptor beta chains follows, all from one sample in a study of memory CD4+ T cells and cytomegalovirus serostatus. Repertoires were generated with immunoSEQ multiplex PCR, while TCRdb's copy carries only in-frame clones and drops some. The data contain tens of thousands of clones, approximately 84% of them singletons. The material sequenced was memory CD4+ T cells from blood. The receptor set was obtained from an adult in good health and CMV-seronegative. CDR3s include the opening cysteine and the closing phenylalanine or tryptophan. Only part of the rows carry a size: once, few, many, or a class if the clone is expanded.

J gene: TRBJ1-1; clone size: NA; V gene: TRBV5-8; CDR3 protein: CASSGGGGFDTEAFF
J gene: TRBJ2-2; clone size: few; V gene: TRBV9; CDR3 protein: CASNRQPSGTGELFF
J gene: TRBJ1-2; clone size: NA; V gene: TRBV5-6; CDR3 protein: CASSQLTSPYGYTF
J gene: TRBJ2-4; clone size: NA; V gene: TRBV14; CDR3 protein: CASSPQFGQSNIQYF
J gene: TRBJ2-5; clone size: NA; V gene: TRBV18; CDR3 protein: CASQAGTGLRGHF
J gene: TRBJ2-3; clone size: NA; V gene: TRBV5-1; CDR3 protein: CASSLSTGVTDTQYF
J gene: TRBJ2-3; clone size: once; V gene: TRBV6-1; CDR3 protein: CASKPSGAADTQYF
J gene: TRBJ1-1; clone size: few; V gene: TRBV30; CDR3 protein: CAWSYTTGEAFF
J gene: TRBJ1-3; clone size: NA; V gene: TRBV5-4; CDR3 protein: CASSLAPASGNTIYF
J gene: TRBJ1-3; clone size: NA; V gene: TRBV21-1; CDR3 protein: CASSKVHEGFVSGNTIYF
J gene: TRBJ2-7; clone size: once; V gene: TRBV11-2; CDR3 protein: CASSPLYRGYEQYF
J gene: TRBJ1-6; clone size: NA; V gene: TRBV19; CDR3 protein: CASRPKRDRESTYNSPLHF
J gene: TRBJ1-5; clone size: NA; V gene: TRBV7-2; CDR3 protein: CASSLVWGNQPQHF
J gene: TRBJ1-2; clone size: few; V gene: TRBV15; CDR3 protein: CATSGYGTDLYGYTF
J gene: TRBJ2-3; clone size: NA; V gene: TRBV11-2; CDR3 protein: CASRHLSGEGNTQYF
J gene: TRBJ1-6; clone size: few; V gene: TRBV2; CDR3 protein: CASSDARNSPLHF
J gene: TRBJ1-1; clone size: NA; V gene: TRBV5-8; CDR3 protein: CASSYGTLDTEAFF
J gene: TRBJ1-4; clone size: NA; V gene: TRBV6-6; CDR3 protein: CASSSTGANEKLFF
J gene: TRBJ1-2; clone size: NA; V gene: TRBV5-1; CDR3 protein: CASSPDEARVYTF
J gene: TRBJ2-2; clone size: once; V gene: TRBV4-1; CDR3 protein: CASSQAGQNTGELFF
J gene: TRBJ1-3; clone size: NA; V gene: TRBV25-1; CDR3 protein: CASSSGQSSLVSGNTIYF
J gene: TRBJ2-7; clone size: NA; V gene: TRBV7-9; CDR3 protein: CASIMGSAYEQYF
J gene: TRBJ1-3; clone size: few; V gene: TRBV14; CDR3 protein: CASSQWTGRNTIYF
J gene: TRBJ2-7; clone size: NA; V gene: TRBV6-1; CDR3 protein: CASSPLSGGNEQYF
J gene: TRBJ1-5; clone size: NA; V gene: TRBV2; CDR3 protein: CASRRTENQPQHF
J gene: TRBJ1-4; clone size: NA; V gene: TRBV10-3; CDR3 protein: CAIRRDGGNEKLFF
J gene: TRBJ2-1; clone size: NA; V gene: TRBV28; CDR3 protein: CASSKSGGAREQFF
J gene: TRBJ2-5; clone size: NA; V gene: TRBV11-2; CDR3 protein: CASSSTGTRGKETQYF
J gene: TRBJ1-1; clone size: NA; V gene: TRBV2; CDR3 protein: CASMGQGAGNTEAFF
J gene: TRBJ1-2; clone size: NA; V gene: TRBV7-2; CDR3 protein: CASSLGQGAVYGYTF
J gene: TRBJ2-7; clone size: NA; V gene: TRBV7-9; CDR3 protein: CASSLRAGYEQYF
J gene: TRBJ2-1; clone size: NA; V gene: TRBV27; CDR3 protein: CASSYALLGAEQFF
J gene: NA; clone size: NA; V gene: TRBV7-9; CDR3 protein: CASSLAGAARVEQYF
J gene: TRBJ1-1; clone size: NA; V gene: TRBV5-1; CDR3 protein: CASSPRQKGNTEAFF
J gene: TRBJ1-1; clone size: NA; V gene: TRBV5-1; CDR3 protein: CASSLNLGSTEAFF
J gene: TRBJ1-6; clone size: few; V gene: TRBV19; CDR3 protein: CASSPTGINSPLHF
J gene: TRBJ1-2; clone size: NA; V gene: TRBV5-4; CDR3 protein: CASSFGQAYGYTF